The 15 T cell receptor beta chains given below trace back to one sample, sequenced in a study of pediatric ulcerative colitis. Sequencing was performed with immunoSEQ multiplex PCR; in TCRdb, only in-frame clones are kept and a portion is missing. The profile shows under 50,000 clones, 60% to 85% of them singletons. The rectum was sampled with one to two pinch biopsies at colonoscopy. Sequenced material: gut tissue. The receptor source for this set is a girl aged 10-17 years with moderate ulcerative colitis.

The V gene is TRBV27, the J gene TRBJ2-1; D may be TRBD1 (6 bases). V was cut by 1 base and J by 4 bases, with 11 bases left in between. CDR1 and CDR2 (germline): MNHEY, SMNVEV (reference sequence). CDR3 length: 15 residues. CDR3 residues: CASSLYGTSYNEQFF. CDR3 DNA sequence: TGTGCCAGCAGTTTATACGGGACATCTTACAATGAGCAGTTCTTC.

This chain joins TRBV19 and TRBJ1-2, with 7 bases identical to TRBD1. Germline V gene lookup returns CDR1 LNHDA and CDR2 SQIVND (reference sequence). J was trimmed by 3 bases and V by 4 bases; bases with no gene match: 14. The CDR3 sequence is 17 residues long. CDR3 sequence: CASSTAQTTGYYYGYTF. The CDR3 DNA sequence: TGTGCCAGTAGTACCGCCCAAACGACAGGGTATTACTATGGCTACACCTTC.

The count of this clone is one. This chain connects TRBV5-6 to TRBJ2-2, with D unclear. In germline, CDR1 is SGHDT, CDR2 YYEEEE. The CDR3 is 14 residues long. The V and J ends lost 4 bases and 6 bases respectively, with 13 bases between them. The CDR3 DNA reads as TGTGCCAGCAGCCGATCCCAAGAATCCGGGGAGCTGTTTTTT. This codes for CASSRSQESGELFF.

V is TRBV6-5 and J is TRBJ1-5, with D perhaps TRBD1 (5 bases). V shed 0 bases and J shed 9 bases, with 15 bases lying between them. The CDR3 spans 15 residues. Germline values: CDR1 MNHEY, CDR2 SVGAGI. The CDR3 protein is CASSYSRAGGPPQHF. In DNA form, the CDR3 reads TGTGCCAGCAGTTACTCTCGAGCGGGGGGTCCGCCCCAGCATTTT.

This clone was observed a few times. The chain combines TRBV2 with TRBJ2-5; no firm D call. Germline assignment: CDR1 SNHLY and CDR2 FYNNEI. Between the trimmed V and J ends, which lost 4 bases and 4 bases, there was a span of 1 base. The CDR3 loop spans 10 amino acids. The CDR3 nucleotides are TGTGCCAGCAGTGTAGAGACCCAGTACTTC. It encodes CASSVETQYF.

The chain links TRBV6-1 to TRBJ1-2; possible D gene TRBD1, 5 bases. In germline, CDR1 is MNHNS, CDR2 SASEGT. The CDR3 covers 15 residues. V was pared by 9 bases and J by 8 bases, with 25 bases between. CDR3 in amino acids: CASGDGGVPREGYTF. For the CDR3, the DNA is TGTGCCAGTGGTGACGGGGGGGTTCCGAGGGAGGGCTACACCTTC.

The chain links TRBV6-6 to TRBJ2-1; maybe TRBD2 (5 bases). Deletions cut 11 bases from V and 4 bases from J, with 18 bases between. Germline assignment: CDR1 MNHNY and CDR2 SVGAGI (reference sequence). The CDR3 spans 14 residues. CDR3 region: CAPDVPSTYNEQFF. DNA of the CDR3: TGTGCCCCCGACGTGCCTAGCACATACAATGAGCAGTTCTTC.

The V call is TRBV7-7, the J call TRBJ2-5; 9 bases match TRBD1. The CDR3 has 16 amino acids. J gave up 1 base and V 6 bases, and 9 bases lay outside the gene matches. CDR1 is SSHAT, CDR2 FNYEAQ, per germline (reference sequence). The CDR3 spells CASSQTGGTLQETQYF. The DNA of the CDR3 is TGTGCCAGCAGTCAAACAGGGGGCACGCTCCAAGAGACCCAGTACTTC.

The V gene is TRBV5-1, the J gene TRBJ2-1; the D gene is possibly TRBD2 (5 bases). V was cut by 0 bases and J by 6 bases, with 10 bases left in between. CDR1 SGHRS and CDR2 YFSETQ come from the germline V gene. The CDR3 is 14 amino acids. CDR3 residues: CASSLGGSSNEQFF. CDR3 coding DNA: TGCGCCAGCAGCTTGGGAGGGAGCTCCAATGAGCAGTTCTTC.

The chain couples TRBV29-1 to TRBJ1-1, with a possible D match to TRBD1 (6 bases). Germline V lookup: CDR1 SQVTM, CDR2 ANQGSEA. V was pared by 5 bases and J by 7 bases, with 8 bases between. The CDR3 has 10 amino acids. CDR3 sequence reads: CSVRGYEAFF. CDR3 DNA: TGCAGCGTTAGGGGGTATGAAGCTTTCTTT.

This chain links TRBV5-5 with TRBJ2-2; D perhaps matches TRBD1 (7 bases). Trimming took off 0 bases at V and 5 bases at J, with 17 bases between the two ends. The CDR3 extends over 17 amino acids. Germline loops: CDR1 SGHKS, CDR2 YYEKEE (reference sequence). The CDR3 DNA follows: TGTGCCAGCAGCTTGGCGCATGGGGGGACAGTGACCGGGGAGCTGTTTTTT. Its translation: CASSLAHGGTVTGELFF.

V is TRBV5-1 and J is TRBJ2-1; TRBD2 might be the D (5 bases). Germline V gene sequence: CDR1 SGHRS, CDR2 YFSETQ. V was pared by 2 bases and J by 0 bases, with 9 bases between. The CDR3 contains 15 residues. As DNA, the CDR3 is TGCGCCAGCAGCTTAGGTGGGAGCTCCTACAATGAGCAGTTCTTC. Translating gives CASSLGGSSYNEQFF. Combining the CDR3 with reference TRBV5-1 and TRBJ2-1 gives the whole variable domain KAGVTQTPRYLIKTRGQQVTLSCSPISGHRSVSWYQQTPGQGLQFLFEYFSETQRNKGNFPGRFSGRQFSNSRSEMNVSTLELGDSALYLCASSLGGSSYNEQFFGPGTRLTVL.

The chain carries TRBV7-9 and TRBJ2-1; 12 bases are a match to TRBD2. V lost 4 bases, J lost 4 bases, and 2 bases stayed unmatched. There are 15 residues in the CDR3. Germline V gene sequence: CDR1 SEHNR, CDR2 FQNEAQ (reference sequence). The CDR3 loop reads CASSSTSGGYNEQFF. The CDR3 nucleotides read TGTGCCAGCAGCTCGACTAGCGGGGGTTACAATGAGCAGTTCTTC.

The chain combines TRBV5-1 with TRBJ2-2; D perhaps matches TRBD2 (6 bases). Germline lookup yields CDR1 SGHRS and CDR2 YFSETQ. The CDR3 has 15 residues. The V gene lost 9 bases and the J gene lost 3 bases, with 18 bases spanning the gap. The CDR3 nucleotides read TGCGCCACGGCGCCGGGCGGGGCTTACACCGGGGAGCTGTTTTTT. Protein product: CATAPGGAYTGELFF. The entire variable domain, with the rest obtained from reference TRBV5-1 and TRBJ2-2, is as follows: KAGVTQTPRYLIKTRGQQVTLSCSPISGHRSVSWYQQTPGQGLQFLFEYFSETQRNKGNFPGRFSGRQFSNSRSEMNVSTLELGDSALYLCATAPGGAYTGELFFGEGSRLTVL.

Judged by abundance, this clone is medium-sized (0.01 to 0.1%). CDR3 sequence reads: CASSLGGTGSNRPLHF. CDR3 coding DNA: TGTGCCAGCAGCTTAGGAGGGACAGGCAGTAACCGGCCCCTCCACTTT. This rearrangement joins TRBV7-2 to TRBJ1-6; 8 bases are a match to TRBD1. V was pared by 1 base and J by 13 bases, with 12 bases of the junction left unmatched. CDR3 length: 16 residues. CDR1 SGHTA and CDR2 FQGNSA come from the germline V gene.